The 2 T cell receptor beta chains below come from one sample, sequenced in a study of shared clonotypes between healthy human individuals. Repertoires were generated with immunoSEQ multiplex PCR, while TCRdb's copy carries only in-frame clones and drops some. The sample carries 950,000 to 1,300,000 clones, about 74% recorded once. The sample was memory CD4+ T cells sorted from blood. The sample's subset: CD45RA-negative fraction. The receptors stem from a man aged 18 to 29 in good health.

This chain connects TRBV9 to TRBJ2-6, with 7 bases fitting TRBD1. Looked up from germline, CDR1 is SGDLS and CDR2 is YYNGEE. V lost 4 bases and J lost 2; bases outside the gene matches: 9. CDR3 size: 17 residues. The DNA of the CDR3 is TGTGCCAGCAGCCTCGTGAGGGGGACAGCTGGGGCCAACGTCCTGACTTTC. Amino acids: CASSLVRGTAGANVLTF.

This clone was detected ten times or more. The chain combines TRBV5-6 with TRBJ2-2; D is unclear. This CDR3 is 13 amino acids long. Looked up from germline, CDR1 is SGHDT and CDR2 is YYEEEE. The V end was cut by 0 bases, the J end by 3 bases, with 3 bases between. The CDR3 DNA sequence: TGTGCCAGCAGCTTGGAGTACACCGGGGAGCTGTTTTTT. Its protein product is CASSLEYTGELFF.